These 2 T cell receptor beta chains came from one sample sequenced in a study of radiotherapy plus CTLA-4 blockade in lung cancer. Only in-frame clones appear in the TCRdb table, and some are missing; sequencing was by immunoSEQ multiplex PCR. The repertoire holds 57,000 or so clones, about 80% seen once, with roughly 4.7% in the top ten. Sequencing used peripheral blood, obtained from a patient treated with radiotherapy plus ipilimumab. Source of these receptors: a human donor with non-small cell lung cancer who had a complete response to radiotherapy plus ipilimumab.

The genes are TRBV4-3 and TRBJ2-2, with D perhaps TRBD1 (5 bases). CDR1 and CDR2 (germline): LGHNA, YSLEER. Deletions cut 1 base from V and 5 bases from J, with 17 bases between. The CDR3 sequence is 17 residues long. CDR3 residues: CASSQVGLLVGTGELFF. In nucleotides, the CDR3 is TGCGCCAGCAGCCAAGTGGGGCTGTTGGTGGGAACCGGGGAGCTGTTTTTT.

The rearrangement uses TRBV7-2 and TRBJ2-7; 7 positions agree with TRBD2. The V segment lost 2 bases and the J segment 0 bases; nucleotides outside the gene matches: 4. CDR3 size: 15 residues. Per germline, CDR1 SGHTA and CDR2 FQGNSA. The CDR3 loop is CASSLPASGSYEQYF. CDR3 coding DNA: TGTGCCAGCAGCTTACCCGCTAGCGGCTCCTACGAGCAGTACTTC.